Listed below are T cell receptor beta chains from one sample, sequenced in a study of multiple sclerosis patients with progressive multifocal leukoencephalopathy. The repertoire was sequenced with immunoSEQ multiplex PCR; TCRdb's copy has only in-frame clones and lacks some. The sample lists about 25,000 clones; less than 95% were seen once. Source: PBMCs, taken from a patient treated with natalizumab. These TCRs come from a man aged 25-40 years with multiple sclerosis. The CDR3 runs from the conserved cysteine through the conserved F or W. A D gene is named only where the DNA matches it firmly. The size entry is marked missing in some rows and otherwise reads once, few, many or a size class.

NA,NA,TRBV5-6,TRBJ2-1,TGTGCCAGCAGCTTGGGGCTTTCCAGAAATGAGCAGTTCTTC,CASSLGLSRNEQFF
NA,NA,TRBV5-8,TRBJ1-1,TGTGCCAGCAGCTTGGGGGGGAACACTGAAGCTTTCTTT,CASSLGGNTEAFF
TRBD1,NA,TRBV30,TRBJ1-2,TGTGCCTGGAGTCCGACAGGGACAATAAATGGCTACACCTTC,CAWSPTGTINGYTF
TRBD2,once,TRBV6-5,TRBJ2-1,TGTGCCAGCAGTCCCAGCGGGAGCTACAATGAGCAGTTCTTC,CASSPSGSYNEQFF
NA,NA,TRBV18,TRBJ1-3,TGTGCCAGCTCAACCGGACAGTACTCTGGAAACACCATATATTTT,CASSTGQYSGNTIYF
TRBD1,NA,TRBV7-7,TRBJ2-5,TGTGCTAGCAGCTCTGCAGGGGGCGTAGAGACCCAGTACTTC,CASSSAGGVETQYF
NA,NA,TRBV6-5,TRBJ2-7,TGTGCCAGCAGTTACTCAAGGCCTATTCGCGAAGGCGAGCAGTACTTC,CASSYSRPIREGEQYF
NA,once,TRBV7-8,TRBJ2-3,TGTGCCAGCAGCTTAGTCCAACGTCGTGATACGCAGTATTTT,CASSLVQRRDTQYF
NA,once,TRBV15,TRBJ2-5,TGTGCCACCAGCCCACAGGGTTCCGTGGAGACCCAGTACTTC,CATSPQGSVETQYF
TRBD1,NA,TRBV30,TRBJ2-7,TGTGCCTGGAGACCTAAACCCGGACAGGGCCTTTACGAGCAGTACTTC,CAWRPKPGQGLYEQYF
TRBD1,NA,TRBV7-2,TRBJ1-2,TGTGCCAGCAGTTTATCACAGGGGTCCTATGGCTACACCTTC,CASSLSQGSYGYTF
NA,NA,TRBV19,TRBJ1-4,TGTGCCAGTAGTTGGGCGGCCAATGAAAAACTGTTTTTT,CASSWAANEKLFF
NA,few,TRBV10-1,TRBJ2-4,TGCGCCAGCAGTACTCCCGCGACGGTGAAAAACATTCAGTACTTC,CASSTPATVKNIQYF
TRBD2,NA,TRBV7-2,TRBJ2-2,TGTGCCAGCAGCTTAGCCCCAGGGCGGGGGACCGGGGAGCTGTTTTTT,CASSLAPGRGTGELFF
TRBD2,NA,TRBV7-9,TRBJ2-1,TGTGCCAGCAGCGCGGCCGGGACTATCTCCTACAATGAGCAGTTCTTC,CASSAAGTISYNEQFF
NA,NA,TRBV7-9,TRBJ2-1,TGTGCCAGCAGCTTAGGGTGGGAGCCTCCCAATGAGCAGTTCTTC,CASSLGWEPPNEQFF
TRBD2,NA,TRBV11-2,TRBJ2-3,TGTGCCAGCAGCACCTTAGCGGGGAACACAGATACGCAGTATTTT,CASSTLAGNTDTQYF
NA,NA,TRBV7-9,TRBJ2-5,TGTGCCAGCAGGGACAGTCAAGAGACCCAGTACTTC,CASRDSQETQYF
NA,NA,TRBV27,TRBJ1-6,TGTGCCAGCAGTCGACCCCAGGGGAATTCACCCCTCCACTTT,CASSRPQGNSPLHF
NA,NA,TRBV2,TRBJ1-1,TGTGCCAGCAGTTACTGGAACACTGAAGCTTTCTTT,CASSYWNTEAFF
NA,NA,TRBV4-3,TRBJ2-3,TGCGCCAGCAGCCAAGGTGTGGGACTGATCACAGATACGCAGTATTTT,CASSQGVGLITDTQYF
NA,NA,TRBV6-5,TRBJ1-2,TGTGCCAGCAGGGGGTATGGCTACACCTTC,CASRGYGYTF
TRBD2,NA,TRBV5-1,TRBJ2-1,TGCGCCAGCAGCTGGGGACTAGCGGGAGGTAGTGAGCAGTTCTTC,CASSWGLAGGSEQFF
TRBD2,NA,TRBV7-2,TRBJ2-3,TGTGCCAGCAGCTTAGCCCCTAGCGGGAGCGCCACAGATACGCAGTATTTT,CASSLAPSGSATDTQYF
TRBD1,few,TRBV10-3,TRBJ1-3,TGTGCCATCAGTGGGACCCGGGACAGGGTCTCTGGAAACACCATATATTTT,CAISGTRDRVSGNTIYF
NA,NA,TRBV6-5,TRBJ2-7,TGTGCCAGCAGTTCTGACAGTTTCAGCTCCTACGAGCAGTACTTC,CASSSDSFSSYEQYF
TRBD2,NA,TRBV11-2,TRBJ2-7,TGTGCCAGCAGCTTAGATTTAGCGGGAGGGCCGGGCGAGCAGTACTTC,CASSLDLAGGPGEQYF
TRBD2,NA,TRBV7-9,TRBJ2-2,TGTGCCAGCAGCTCCGGGACTAGCGTTACCGGGGAGCTGTTTTTT,CASSSGTSVTGELFF
NA,NA,TRBV4-3,TRBJ2-2,TGCGCCAGCAGCTTCGACGCGAACACCGGGGAGCTGTTTTTT,CASSFDANTGELFF
NA,NA,TRBV9,TRBJ2-3,TGTGCCAGCAGCCCCCGGAAAGGTGGGGGGATCACAGATACGCAGTATTTT,CASSPRKGGGITDTQYF
NA,NA,TRBV27,TRBJ1-4,TGTGCCAGCAGTTTAGAGGAGGGGGGGAAACTGTTTTTT,CASSLEEGGKLFF
NA,NA,TRBV2,TRBJ1-5,TGTGCCAGCAGGGCTAAGGGATCAGGAGAACAGCCCCAGCATTTT,CASRAKGSGEQPQHF
TRBD1,NA,TRBV5-1,TRBJ1-2,TGCGCCAGCAGCTCAGGGGGCGCCGGCTATGGCTACACCTTC,CASSSGGAGYGYTF
TRBD1,NA,TRBV5-6,TRBJ2-7,TGTGCCAGCAGCTTTGACAGGGGGGGAACCTACGAGCAGTACTTC,CASSFDRGGTYEQYF
NA,few,TRBV2,TRBJ2-2,TGTGCCAGCAACAGTAGCGCCCCTACGAACACCGGGGAGCTGTTTTTT,CASNSSAPTNTGELFF
TRBD2,once,TRBV2,TRBJ2-7,TGTGCCAGCAACCGGCCTACCGTCGCGGGGGGAGAGCAGTACTTC,CASNRPTVAGGEQYF
NA,NA,TRBV19,TRBJ2-7,TGTGCCAGTAGTATACAGACAGGCTTCTACGAGCAGTACTTC,CASSIQTGFYEQYF